The rows below give T cell receptor beta chains drawn from one sample of a study of cytomegalovirus exposure and HLA in healthy donors. The repertoire was sequenced with immunoSEQ multiplex PCR; TCRdb's copy has only in-frame clones and lacks some. The sample has some 180,000 clones, about 85% seen once. The sequencing input was PBMCs. These receptors all stem from a man between 25 and 39 years old in good health and CMV-seropositive. CDR3s include the opening cysteine and the closing phenylalanine or tryptophan. D genes are given only for firm matches. Size is stated for part of the rows, as once, few or many counts, or as a class when the clone is expanded.

j_call cdr3_length clone_size d_call v_call cdr3_nt cdr3_aa
TRBJ2-5 15 . TRBD1 TRBV4-1 TGCGCCAGCAGCCGACAGGGAAGCTTCCAAGAGACCCAGTACTTC CASSRQGSFQETQYF
TRBJ2-1 19 . TRBD2 TRBV4-3 TGCGCCAGCAGCCAGACCCCCGGGACTAGCGGGAGGGCCCTCAATGAGCAGTTCTTC CASSQTPGTSGRALNEQFF
TRBJ2-4 17 . . TRBV4-1 TGCGCCAGCAGCCAAGATCAGGCCTTACTAGGGGGAAACATTCAGTACTTC CASSQDQALLGGNIQYF
TRBJ2-2 16 . . TRBV12-5 TGTGCTAGTGGACCAGACAGGTTCTCGAACACCGGGGAGCTGTTTTTT CASGPDRFSNTGELFF
TRBJ2-7 14 . . TRBV27 TGTGCCAGCAGTGGGGCGGGACTTCCCTACGAGCAGTACTTC CASSGAGLPYEQYF
TRBJ2-3 17 . . TRBV7-6 TGTGCCAGCAGCATGGGGACTTTGAAATCTAGCACAGATACGCAGTATTTT CASSMGTLKSSTDTQYF
TRBJ2-1 16 . TRBD2 TRBV27 TGTGCCAGCCATGACTCCGGGACTAGCGGGAGCGATGAGCAGTTCTTC CASHDSGTSGSDEQFF
TRBJ1-3 15 . . TRBV7-2 TGTGCCAGCAGCTTACAGGGTGAGGCAGGAAACACCATATATTTT CASSLQGEAGNTIYF
TRBJ1-4 15 . . TRBV7-2 TGTGCCAGCAGCTTATTTGTACAGAAGAATGAAAAACTGTTTTTT CASSLFVQKNEKLFF
TRBJ2-3 16 . TRBD2 TRBV18 TGTGCCAGCTCACCGCTAGCGGGAGGGACCACAGATACGCAGTATTTT CASSPLAGGTTDTQYF
TRBJ2-1 18 . TRBD2 TRBV7-6 TGTGCCAGCAGCTTATCAACTAGCGGGAGGGCCAGGTGGAATGAGCAGTTCTTC CASSLSTSGRARWNEQFF
TRBJ2-7 12 . . TRBV6-1 TGTGCCAGCAGCCGACAGCTATACGAGCAGTACTTC CASSRQLYEQYF
TRBJ2-1 16 once . TRBV4-3 TGCGCCAGCAGCCAAGATTGGTGGAGCTCCTACAATGAGCAGTTCTTC CASSQDWWSSYNEQFF
TRBJ2-1 16 . TRBD2 TRBV27 TGTGCCAGCAGACCCGGGACTAGCGGGGGCTACAATGAGCAGTTCTTC CASRPGTSGGYNEQFF
TRBJ2-1 17 . TRBD2 TRBV4-2 TGTGCCAGCAGCCAAGGCAACTCGGGACTAGTCGACAATGAGCAGTTCTTC CASSQGNSGLVDNEQFF
TRBJ1-1 16 . TRBD1 TRBV19 TGTGCCAGTAGTAGTGCTTCAGGGGGCGTGAACACTGAAGCTTTCTTT CASSSASGGVNTEAFF
TRBJ2-1 11 . TRBD2 TRBV30 TGTGCCTGGAGACGGACTAGCGGTCAGTTCTTC CAWRRTSGQFF
TRBJ2-5 17 . . TRBV7-2 TGTGCCAGCAGCAGAAAGATGGGTCCTAGCATAGGAGAGACCCAGTACTTC CASSRKMGPSIGETQYF
TRBJ2-3 14 . . TRBV19 TGTGCCACCCGACTCATGCCGCATGCAGATACGCAGTATTTT CATRLMPHADTQYF
TRBJ1-3 16 once . TRBV7-8 TGTGCCAGCAGCTTACTGCAGGGCAGCTCTGGAAACACCATATATTTT CASSLLQGSSGNTIYF
TRBJ1-5 15 . . TRBV6-1 TGTGCCAGCCTCAAAGAGGAGGTTAGCAATCAGCCCCAGCATTTT CASLKEEVSNQPQHF
TRBJ2-3 14 once . TRBV7-6 TGTGCCAGCAGCCTAAGCGGGAGCACAGATACGCAGTATTTT CASSLSGSTDTQYF
TRBJ2-1 14 . TRBD2 TRBV11-2 TGTGCCAGCAGCTGGGGAGGGTCCTACAATGAGCAGTTCTTC CASSWGGSYNEQFF
TRBJ1-3 17 . TRBD1 TRBV4-3 TGCGCCAGCAGCCAAGTTCCGACAGGGCATTCTGGAAACACCATATATTTT CASSQVPTGHSGNTIYF
TRBJ2-1 18 . TRBD2 TRBV19 TGTGCCAGTACCTACCGGACTAGCGGGAGTATTTCCTACAATGAGCAGTTCTTC CASTYRTSGSISYNEQFF
TRBJ2-5 15 . TRBD1 TRBV9 TGTGCCAGCAGCGTATCCGGGACAGGGTCGGAGACCCAGTACTTC CASSVSGTGSETQYF
TRBJ1-5 15 few . TRBV4-1 TGCGCCAGCAGCCAAGGGGCAGGGGATGGCCAGCCCCAGCATTTT CASSQGAGDGQPQHF
TRBJ2-1 15 . . TRBV6-1 TGTGCCAGCAGTGAAGAAGCGGGCTCCTACAATGAGCAGTTCTTC CASSEEAGSYNEQFF
TRBJ1-4 12 . . TRBV19 TGTGCCAGTAGTCCTAGCTGGGAAAGACTGTTTTTT CASSPSWERLFF
TRBJ2-5 15 . . TRBV9 TGTGCCAGCAGCGTAGTCGGGACGGGGGAAGAGACCCAGTACTTC CASSVVGTGEETQYF
TRBJ2-5 15 . . TRBV30 TGTGCCTGGAGTAGGGGGAAAGGTCTTCGGGAGACCCAGTACTTC CAWSRGKGLRETQYF
TRBJ1-1 13 few . TRBV7-6 TGTGCCAGCAGCTCTCCCCCGAACACTGAAGCTTTCTTT CASSSPPNTEAFF
TRBJ2-1 15 . TRBD2 TRBV7-9 TGTGCCAGCAGCTTGGGGAGGGCCCCCTACAATGAGCAGTTCTTC CASSLGRAPYNEQFF
TRBJ2-7 13 . . TRBV11-2 TGTGCCAGCAGCTTAGTGGTACAACAGGGAGCCAACTTC CASSLVVQQGANF
TRBJ2-2 15 . . TRBV18 TGTGCCAGCTCACCGAGTCGCCCGGACACCGGGGAGCTGTTTTTT CASSPSRPDTGELFF
TRBJ1-2 13 . . TRBV5-8 TGTGCCAGCAAACCGGGGATGCACTATGGCTACACCTTC CASKPGMHYGYTF
TRBJ2-2 13 . . TRBV4-1 TGCGCCAGCAGCCAAGACCGGGACGGGGAGCTGTTTTTT CASSQDRDGELFF
TRBJ2-1 15 . . TRBV4-1 TGCGCCAGCAGCCAAGATCGGGCCAGGGTGAATGAGCAGTTCTTC CASSQDRARVNEQFF
TRBJ1-1 13 . TRBD1 TRBV11-2 TGTGCCAGCAGCGCCGACAGGGGGACTGAAGCTTTCTTT CASSADRGTEAFF
TRBJ1-2 15 . TRBD1 TRBV19 TGTGCCAGTAGTATAAGCTGGGACAGGGCCCATGGCTACACCTTC CASSISWDRAHGYTF